The T cell receptor (beta chain) under discussion was sequenced for a study of cytomegalovirus exposure and HLA in healthy donors. V lost 3 bases and J 6 bases, leaving 12 bases between the germline ends. Germline V gene lookup returns CDR1 MGHRA and CDR2 YSYEKL. This CDR3 is built from 14 residues. The primer mix had 60 Vbeta and 13 Jbeta primers. Sequenced by immunoSEQ multiplex PCR; TCRdb stores in-frame clones only, minus some. In total, the table holds under 200,000 clones. The specimen was PBMCs. This chain links TRBV4-1 with TRBJ2-1; D might be TRBD2 (5 bases). The sequence was obtained from a woman aged 18-29 years in good health and CMV-seropositive. The CDR3 sequence: CASSQYRAGNEQFF. Here the CDR3 DNA reads TGCGCCAGCAGCCAGTATAGGGCGGGCAATGAGCAGTTCTTC.